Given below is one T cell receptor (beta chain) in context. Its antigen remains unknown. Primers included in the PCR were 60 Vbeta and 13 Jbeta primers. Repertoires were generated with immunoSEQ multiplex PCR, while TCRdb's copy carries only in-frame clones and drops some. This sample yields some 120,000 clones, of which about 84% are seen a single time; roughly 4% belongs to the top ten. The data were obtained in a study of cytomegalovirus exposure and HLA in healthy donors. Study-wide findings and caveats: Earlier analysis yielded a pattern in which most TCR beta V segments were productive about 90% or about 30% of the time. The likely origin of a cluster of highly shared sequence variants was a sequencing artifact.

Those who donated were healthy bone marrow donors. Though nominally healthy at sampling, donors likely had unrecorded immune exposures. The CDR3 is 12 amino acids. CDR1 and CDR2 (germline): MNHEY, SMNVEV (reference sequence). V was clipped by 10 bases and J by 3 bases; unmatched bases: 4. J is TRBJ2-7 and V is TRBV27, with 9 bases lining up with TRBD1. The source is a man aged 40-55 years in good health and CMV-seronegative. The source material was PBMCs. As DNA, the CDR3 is TGTGCCACGGGGACAGGGTTCTACGAGCAGTACTTC. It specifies CATGTGFYEQYF.